This T cell receptor beta chain was obtained from a study of identical twins. This clonotype was seen at least ten times. Via MiXCR, TCRdb re-called the 5' RACE reads, giving one row per CDR3 protein. Of 270,000 or so distinct CDR3 sequences listed, around 8.3% are singletons. V gave up 6 bases and J gave up 3 bases; unmatched junction bases: 8. Germline assignment: CDR1 MRHNA and CDR2 SNTAGT. This CDR3 region has 16 residues. Separately, the same data were catalogued under a study of yellow fever vaccine responses in identical twins.

Sample: CD8+ T cells sorted from blood. The origin of this receptor is a young woman in good health. The chain couples TRBV6-4 to TRBJ2-2; 9 bases fit TRBD1. In DNA, the CDR3 is TGTGCCAGCAGAATTACAGGGGGCGACGACACCGGGGAGCTGTTTTTT. Its translation is CASRITGGDDTGELFF.